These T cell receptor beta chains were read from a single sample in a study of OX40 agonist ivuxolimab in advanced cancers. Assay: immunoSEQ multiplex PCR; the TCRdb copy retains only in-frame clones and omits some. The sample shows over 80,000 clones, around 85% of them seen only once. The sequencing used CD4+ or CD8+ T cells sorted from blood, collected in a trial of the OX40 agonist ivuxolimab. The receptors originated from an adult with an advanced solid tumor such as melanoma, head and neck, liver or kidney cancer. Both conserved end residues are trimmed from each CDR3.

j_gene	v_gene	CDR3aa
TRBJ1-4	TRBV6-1	ASSLRGRNEKLF
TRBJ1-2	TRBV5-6	ASSWRRPSTSYYGYT
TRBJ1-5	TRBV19	ASTPGQYNQPQH
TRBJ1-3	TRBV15	ATSRALGSSGGNTIY
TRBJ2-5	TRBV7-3	ASTQPTGLQETQY
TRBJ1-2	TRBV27	ASSFDRQGRYGYT
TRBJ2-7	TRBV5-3	ARSSTLGPKDYEQY
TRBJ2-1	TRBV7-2	ASSWDREGEQF
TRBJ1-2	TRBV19	ASKDRNYGYT
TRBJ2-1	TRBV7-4	ASSLAYGGWEQF
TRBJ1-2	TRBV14	ASSQAVGAYYGYT
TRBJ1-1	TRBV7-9	ASSLVTEAF
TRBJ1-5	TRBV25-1	ASSDRKGSRNQPQH
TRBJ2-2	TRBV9	ASSRGNTGELF
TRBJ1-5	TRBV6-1	ASSTGENHQPQH
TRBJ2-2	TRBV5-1	ASSSSATGELF
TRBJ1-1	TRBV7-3	ASAVRGSTEAF
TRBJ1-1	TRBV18	ASSPTPGDTEAF
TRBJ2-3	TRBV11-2	ASSPQLAGETDTQY
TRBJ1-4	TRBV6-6	ASSSRVANEKLF
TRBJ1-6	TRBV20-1	SARRGSPLH
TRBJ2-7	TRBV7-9	ASSPPSGPPYEQY
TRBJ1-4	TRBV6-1	ASSGDRGRLF
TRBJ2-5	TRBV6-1	ASSDAGRETQY
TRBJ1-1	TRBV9	ASSVAPDRNTEAF
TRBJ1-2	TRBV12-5	ASGSLWEGDGYT
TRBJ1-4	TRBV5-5	ASSPLGAGLTTNEKLF
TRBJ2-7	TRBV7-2	ASSPKSVRGEQY
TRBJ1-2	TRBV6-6	ASSSPGQGVAYGYT
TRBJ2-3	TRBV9	ASSQRGSGSTDTQY
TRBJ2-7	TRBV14	ASSIRGAASDEQY
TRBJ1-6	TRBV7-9	ASRLRGQNSPLH
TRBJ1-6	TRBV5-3	ARSPRDRGIGNSPLH
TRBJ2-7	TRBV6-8	AQGTRLVLADSAYEQY
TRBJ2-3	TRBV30	AWSVKGLAGGRIPGTDTQY
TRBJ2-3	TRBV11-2	ASSLGQDKWGDTQY
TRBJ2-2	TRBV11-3	ASSFEQLGTGELF
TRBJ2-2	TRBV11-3	ASSLAGGDTGELF